Shown below are 17 T cell receptor beta chains from a single sample sequenced in a study of CD8 T cells in ankylosing spondylitis. No antigen has been assigned to these receptors. Study-level points and caveats: Several highly homologous variants made up a TCR beta motif, and this motif appeared characteristic of ankylosing spondylitis blood.

TCRdb re-analysed the 5' RACE reads in MiXCR, keeping a single row per CDR3 protein. The sample yields around 450,000 distinct CDR3 sequences, 25% to 30% seen once. Sequenced input: blood, either unsorted or a sorted T cell fraction (not recorded which). The receptors originated from a male donor with ankylosing spondylitis.

This clonotype appeared a few times. The chain links TRBV7-9 to TRBJ2-2; tentatively, D is TRBD1 (5 bases). Germline V gene lookup returns CDR1 SEHNR and CDR2 FQNEAQ (reference sequence). V was pared by 3 bases and J by 5 bases, with 10 bases between. The CDR3 runs 14 residues. CDR3 in DNA: TGTGCCAGCAGCTTGATAGGGGCTACCGGGGAGCTGTTTTTT. Protein sequence: CASSLIGATGELFF.

The genes are TRBV20-1 and TRBJ1-5, with a possible D match to TRBD1 (6 bases). The germline V and J ends were trimmed by 1 base and 7 bases, with 14 bases remaining between them. CDR3 length: 14 residues. Germline V CDR1 and CDR2: DFQATT, SNEGSKA (reference sequence). CDR3 nucleotides: TGCAGTGCTAGAGTCGGGGGGGGCCGGCAGCCCCAGCATTTT. The encoded protein is CSARVGGGRQPQHF.

This clonotype has at least ten counts. This chain connects TRBV4-1 to TRBJ1-1; D gene uncertain. In germline, CDR1 is MGHRA, CDR2 YSYEKL. The V end was cut by 4 bases, the J end by 1 base, with 13 bases between. CDR3 length equals 15 residues. The CDR3 loop reads CASSLTNRGNTEAFF. Written as DNA, the CDR3 is TGCGCCAGCAGCCTAACCAATCGGGGGAACACTGAAGCTTTCTTT.

This clonotype appeared many times. The genes are TRBV6-5 and TRBJ1-1; 7 nucleotides match TRBD1. The CDR3 has 13 amino acids. Germline-derived CDR1 and CDR2 are MNHEY and SVGAGI. V shed 8 bases and J 4 bases; nucleotides not matched to a gene: 7. The CDR3 DNA is TGTGCCAGCCGTTCGCAGGGGGTCACTGAAGCTTTCTTT. It codes for CASRSQGVTEAFF.

The chain carries TRBV7-7 and TRBJ2-7, with 8 bases aligning to TRBD2. Germline V lookup: CDR1 SSHAT, CDR2 FNYEAQ (reference sequence). V shed 5 bases, J shed 4 bases, and the junction held 10 bases outside the gene matches. The CDR3 is made up of 15 amino acids. The CDR3 spells CASSPGGGRGYEQYF. CDR3 DNA sequence: TGTGCCAGCAGCCCCGGGGGGGGGCGCGGTTACGAGCAGTACTTC.

This clonotype was counted between two and nine times. The J gene is TRBJ2-5, the V gene TRBV20-1; TRBD2 agrees at 9 bases. V was pared by 6 bases and J by 2 bases, with 10 bases of the junction left unmatched. In germline, CDR1 is DFQATT, CDR2 SNEGSKA (reference sequence). The CDR3 is 15 residues long. The CDR3 reads CSAPFAGGLQETQYF. The CDR3 DNA sequence: TGCAGTGCCCCATTTGCGGGAGGGTTACAAGAGACCCAGTACTTC.

This clonotype was recorded a few times. The J gene is TRBJ2-1, the V gene TRBV20-1; TRBD2 matches 10 bases. Unmatched junction bases numbered 7, after V lost 2 bases and J lost 0 bases. Per germline, CDR1 DFQATT and CDR2 SNEGSKA (reference sequence). The CDR3 is 17 residues long. CDR3 sequence (DNA): TGCAGTGCTAGAAATATAGCGGGGGGAAGCTCCTACAATGAGCAGTTCTTC. As protein: CSARNIAGGSSYNEQFF.

This clonotype came up a few times. This chain uses TRBV5-1 with TRBJ1-1, with 11 bases that match TRBD1. Germline V gene lookup returns CDR1 SGHRS and CDR2 YFSETQ. The CDR3 is made up of 17 amino acids. The ends lost 4 bases at V and 4 bases at J; junction bases unmatched: 12. For the CDR3, the DNA is TGCGCCAGCAGCCAGACAGGACAGGGGGCGCATGGCACTGAAGCTTTCTTT. As protein: CASSQTGQGAHGTEAFF.

This clonotype has just a few counts. V is TRBV7-9 and J is TRBJ2-7, with 7 bases aligning to TRBD2. Per the germline V gene, CDR1 is SEHNR and CDR2 is FQNEAQ (reference sequence). The CDR3 extends over 14 amino acids. The ends lost 2 bases at V and 0 bases at J; junction bases unmatched: 1. Here the CDR3 DNA reads TGTGCCAGCAGCTTAACTAGCGACTCCTACGAGCAGTACTTC. Translating it yields CASSLTSDSYEQYF.

V gene TRBV10-2 combines with J gene TRBJ1-1; D unclear. Germline V lookup: CDR1 WSHSY, CDR2 SAAADI. The ends were cut back, 1 base at V and 11 bases at J, with 11 bases in the middle. The CDR3 sequence is 12 residues long. This CDR3 is CASSEFGGQAFF. As DNA, the CDR3 is TGCGCCAGCAGTGAGTTCGGCGGCCAGGCTTTCTTT.

This clonotype was seen more than once but under ten times. The chain uses TRBV12-3 or TRBV12-4 and TRBJ2-2; the D is unclear. Trimming cost V 5 bases and J 7 bases, with 11 bases left between them. The CDR3 is 13 residues long. The CDR3: CASSESEGGELFF. The DNA of the CDR3 is TGTGCCAGCAGTGAAAGCGAAGGCGGGGAGCTGTTTTTT.

In its sample, this clonotype was seen a few times. The V call is TRBV20-1, the J call TRBJ1-1; TRBD1 matches at 9 bases. CDR3 size: 13 residues. Germline loops: CDR1 DFQATT, CDR2 SNEGSKA (reference sequence). The junction had 9 bases not matched to a gene; V was cut back by 4 bases and J by 9 bases. CDR3 in DNA: TGCAGTGCTACCCCGGACAGGGGAATAAAAGCTTTCTTT. Protein product: CSATPDRGIKAFF.

V gene TRBV7-2 combines with J gene TRBJ1-1, with D possibly being TRBD1 (5 bases). The CDR3 loop spans 15 amino acids. CDR1 and CDR2 (germline): SGHTA, FQGNSA. V was pared by 0 bases and J by 4 bases, with 12 bases between. The CDR3 nucleotides read TGTGCCAGCAGCTTAGCGTTAGGGGAGACCACTGAAGCTTTCTTT. Translation: CASSLALGETTEAFF.

In its sample, this clonotype was seen a few times. V gene TRBV5-1 combines with J gene TRBJ2-1; D is perhaps TRBD2 (5 bases). Looked up from germline, CDR1 is SGHRS and CDR2 is YFSETQ. This CDR3 is 16 amino acids long. V was pared by 0 bases and J by 1 base, with 11 bases between. The CDR3 coding sequence is TGCGCCAGCAGCTTGGGGAGGCGGATGTCCTACAATGAGCAGTTCTTC. This translates into CASSLGRRMSYNEQFF.

The rearrangement links TRBV13 to TRBJ2-6; weak D call: TRBD1 (5 bases). The CDR3 has 15 amino acids. The V and J ends lost 2 bases and 2 bases respectively, with 7 bases between them. Germline V lookup: CDR1 PRHDT, CDR2 FYEKMQ (reference sequence). This CDR3 is CASSLMGPGANVLTF. The CDR3 DNA sequence: TGTGCCAGCAGCTTAATGGGGCCTGGGGCCAACGTCCTGACTTTC.

The rearrangement links TRBV19 to TRBJ2-3, with D possibly being TRBD2 (5 bases). Trimming took 4 bases from V and 5 from J, leaving 13 bases between them. The germline V gene encodes CDR1 LNHDA and CDR2 SQIVND (reference sequence). The CDR3 is 14 amino acids. The CDR3 sequence: CASSKGGSGDTQYF. The CDR3 DNA follows: TGTGCCAGTAGTAAGGGTGGGAGTGGAGATACGCAGTATTTT.

This chain connects TRBV6-1 to TRBJ1-1; D unresolved. With 2 bases removed from V and 0 bases from J, the gap between germline ends came to 4 bases. Germline CDR1 and CDR2: MNHNS and SASEGT. This CDR3 contains 13 residues. DNA of the CDR3: TGTGCCAGCAGTGAACTTATGAACACTGAAGCTTTCTTT. Encoded protein: CASSELMNTEAFF.